This passage covers 19 T cell receptor beta chains from one sample sequenced in a study of blood T cell repertoires in COVID-19. Libraries were prepared by immunoSEQ multiplex PCR; TCRdb keeps only in-frame clonotypes and omits some of them. The top ten hold 3.5% to 4.5% of the sample, which has roughly 260,000 clones, around 90% seen once. Sequences were obtained from peripheral blood. These TCRs come from a man aged 55 to 70 who had recovered from COVID-19.

The rearrangement joins TRBV11-2 to TRBJ1-2, with D perhaps matching TRBD1 (5 bases). Germline V gene data show CDR1 as SGHAT and CDR2 as FQNNGV. CDR3 length equals 16 residues. Between the trimmed V and J ends, which lost 2 bases and 0 bases, there was a span of 13 bases. CDR3 DNA sequence: TGTGCCAGCAGCTTATTCGCGACAGCGACTAACTATGGCTACACCTTC. Translating gives CASSLFATATNYGYTF. Using reference TRBV11-2 and TRBJ1-2 for the parts outside the CDR3, the full variable domain is EAGVAQSPRYKIIEKRQSVAFWCNPISGHATLYWYQQILGQGPKLLIQFQNNGVVDDSQLPKDRFSAERLKGVDSTLKIQPAKLEDSAVYLCASSLFATATNYGYTFGSGTRLTVV.

This chain links TRBV30 with TRBJ2-3, with a tentative D call TRBD2 (5 bases). Per germline, CDR1 GTSNPN and CDR2 SVGIG (reference sequence). V lost 5 bases, J lost 6 bases, and 9 bases lay in between. This CDR3 has 11 amino acids. The DNA of the CDR3 is TGTGCCTGGCGACTACGGGATACGCAGTATTTT. Protein sequence: CAWRLRDTQYF.

The V gene is TRBV5-1, the J gene TRBJ2-3; 8 nucleotides agree with TRBD2. The CDR3 sequence is 15 residues long. The junction had 6 bases not matched to a gene; V was cut back by 0 bases and J by 6 bases. Germline V CDR1 and CDR2: SGHRS, YFSETQ. The CDR3 coding sequence is TGCGCCAGCAGCTTGGAACTAGCGGCAAGGGATACGCAGTATTTT. The encoded protein is CASSLELAARDTQYF.

In this sample, this clone turned up once. This chain joins TRBV5-5 and TRBJ2-7; no definite D call. CDR3 length: 13 amino acids. With 2 bases removed from V and 2 bases from J, the gap between germline ends came to 8 bases. CDR1 SGHKS and CDR2 YYEKEE come from the germline V gene (reference sequence). The CDR3, as DNA: TGTGCCAGCAGCTTAATCGGTACCTACGAGCAGTACTTC. Amino acids: CASSLIGTYEQYF.

This clone was recorded once. The chain is built from TRBV5-8 and TRBJ1-6; D unclear. Between the trimmed V and J ends, which lost 0 bases and 15 bases, there was a span of 13 bases. Germline V CDR1 and CDR2: SGHTS, YDEGEE. The CDR3 has 13 residues. The chain's CDR3 is CASSLGLFEHLHF. The CDR3 coding sequence is TGTGCCAGCAGCTTGGGACTGTTCGAACACCTCCACTTT.

This rearrangement joins TRBV7-9 to TRBJ1-2; tentative D call: TRBD1 (5 bases). Germline V gene sequence: CDR1 SEHNR, CDR2 FQNEAQ (reference sequence). The CDR3 runs 14 residues. V lost 5 bases and J lost 0, with 10 bases in between. The CDR3 reads CASSGDSPNYGYTF. CDR3 coding DNA: TGTGCCAGCAGCGGCGACAGCCCTAACTATGGCTACACCTTC.

The chain joins TRBV4-2 to TRBJ2-7; D is ambiguous. The V and J ends lost 2 bases and 0 bases respectively, with 14 bases between them. From germline, CDR1 is LGHNA and CDR2 YNFKEQ. The CDR3 is made up of 16 amino acids. As DNA, the CDR3 is TGTGCCAGCAGCCAACAGCGCGGTAGAAGCTCCTACGAGCAGTACTTC. Amino acid sequence: CASSQQRGRSSYEQYF.

This chain joins TRBV7-6 and TRBJ2-7, with 9 nucleotides matching TRBD1. Trimming removed 1 base from V and 5 bases from J; junction bases left unmatched: 6. Germline V gene sequence: CDR1 SGHVS, CDR2 FNYEAQ. The CDR3 totals 15 residues. CDR3 nucleotide sequence: TGTGCCAGCAGCTTAGGAACAGGGGGCCTAGACGAGCAGTACTTC. Encoded protein: CASSLGTGGLDEQYF.

The chain links TRBV6-5 to TRBJ2-2; D uncertain. V was cut by 6 bases and J by 7 bases, with 12 bases left in between. CDR3 size: 13 residues. CDR1 MNHEY and CDR2 SVGAGI come from the germline V gene. DNA of the CDR3: TGTGCCAGCAGCCCAGCGAATTTCGGGGAGCTGTTTTTT. It is translated as CASSPANFGELFF.

The chain employs TRBV3-1 (or the pseudogene TRBV3-2) and TRBJ2-1; the match to TRBD1 covers 9 bases. Germline CDR1 and CDR2: LGHDT and YNNKEL (reference sequence). Trimming cost V 8 bases and J 7 bases; bases outside gene matches: 21. The CDR3 has 18 amino acids. The CDR3 DNA reads TGTGCCAGCCGCCCCAAGGAACAGGGGGCTGGGAATCCGAATGAGCAGTTCTTC. As protein: CASRPKEQGAGNPNEQFF.

The V and J genes are TRBV7-9 and TRBJ1-6, with D perhaps TRBD1 (6 bases). Germline V gives CDR1 SEHNR, CDR2 FQNEAQ (reference sequence). Between the trimmed V and J ends, which lost 10 bases and 5 bases, there was a span of 18 bases. The CDR3 loop spans 15 amino acids. DNA for the CDR3: TGTGCCACACAAAGGGCAGGGGAGAATAATTCACCCCTCCACTTT. The encoded protein is CATQRAGENNSPLHF.

The CDR3 here is CASSRTAVGQPQHF. CDR3 DNA: TGTGCCAGTAGCCGGACAGCCGTTGGCCAGCCCCAGCATTTT. This sequence joins TRBV19 and TRBJ1-5; D is perhaps TRBD1 (6 bases). Trimming removed 6 bases at V and 7 bases at J, with 16 bases between. Germline V gene data show CDR1 as LNHDA and CDR2 as SQIVND (reference sequence). The CDR3 extends over 14 amino acids.

The gene calls are TRBV30 and TRBJ2-1, with D possibly TRBD2 on 6 matching bases. The CDR3 contains 11 residues. The germline V gene has CDR1 GTSNPN and CDR2 SVGIG (reference sequence). The CDR3 region has the DNA TGTGCGGGACGGGGGTACAATGAGCAGTTCTTC. Protein sequence: CAGRGYNEQFF.

The chain recombines TRBV5-1 with TRBJ2-3; TRBD1 might be the D (6 bases). Germline V CDR1 and CDR2: SGHRS, YFSETQ. V was cut by 4 bases and J by 5 bases, with 14 bases left in between. The CDR3 consists of 14 residues. CDR3 amino acids: CASSPLGAQDTQYF. CDR3 nucleotides: TGCGCCAGCAGCCCCTTGGGGGCCCAAGATACGCAGTATTTT.

The chain couples TRBV6-2 or TRBV6-3 to TRBJ2-3; the D gene is possibly TRBD2 (5 bases). In germline, CDR1 is MNHEY, CDR2 SVGEGT. The CDR3 is 14 amino acids. The V end lost 7 bases, the J end lost 2 bases, and 13 bases lay between the germline ends. The CDR3, as DNA: TGTGCCAGCACCCCACGGGAAGCCACAGATACGCAGTATTTT. Translating it yields CASTPREATDTQYF.

This sequence joins TRBV7-6 and TRBJ2-3; possible D gene TRBD2, 7 bases. The CDR3 is made up of 16 amino acids. V was pared by 0 bases and J by 2 bases, with 12 bases between. Germline V CDR1 and CDR2: SGHVS, FNYEAQ. CDR3 DNA sequence: TGTGCCAGCAGCTTAGCGGGGGGGCGTACCACAGATACGCAGTATTTT. This gives the protein CASSLAGGRTTDTQYF.

This chain joins TRBV3-1 (or the pseudogene TRBV3-2) and TRBJ1-2; tentatively, D is TRBD1 (6 bases). CDR1 and CDR2 (germline): LGHDT, YNNKEL (reference sequence). Trimming cost V 0 bases and J 2 bases, with 19 bases left between them. The CDR3 has 18 amino acids. The DNA for the CDR3 is TGTGCCAGCAGCCAAGAAGGACCCGGACAGATCAGCAACTATGGCTACACCTTC. This translates into CASSQEGPGQISNYGYTF.

The chain is built from TRBV5-1 and TRBJ2-1, with 15 bases matching TRBD2. CDR1 and CDR2 (germline): SGHRS, YFSETQ. The J segment lost 7 bases and the V segment lost 3 bases, leaving 11 bases of the junction unmatched. The CDR3 spans 18 residues. CDR3 residues: CASSWSGTSGGRVNEQFF. Written as DNA, the CDR3 is TGCGCCAGCAGCTGGTCCGGGACTAGCGGGGGGCGGGTGAATGAGCAGTTCTTC.

This CDR3 is CASSPGLEMNTEAFF. The DNA of the CDR3 is TGTGCCAGCTCACCGGGACTCGAAATGAACACTGAAGCTTTCTTT. The chain employs TRBV18 and TRBJ1-1; D is perhaps TRBD1 (5 bases). V shed 3 bases and J shed 0 bases, with 11 bases lying between them. Germline V CDR1 and CDR2: KGHSH, LQKENI. The CDR3 is 15 amino acids.